This T cell receptor (beta chain) was captured in a study of human thymus T cells. The method was immunoSEQ multiplex PCR; TCRdb's version includes in-frame clones alone and lacks a portion of them. This table holds some 44,000 clones, around 95% found once. V shed 6 bases and J 2 bases; nucleotides not matched to a gene: 11. Germline CDR1 reads SGHNT; CDR2 reads YYREEE (reference sequence). This CDR3 spans 17 amino acids. No fixed cell number was used; all available blood leukocytes supplied DNA. This receptor was obtained from a girl under two years old with a congenital heart defect but otherwise immunologically healthy. The rearrangement uses TRBV5-4 and TRBJ2-5; 12 bases line up with TRBD2. The sequenced material came from blood. The CDR3 spells CASTTLDLAGGQETQYF. DNA for the CDR3: TGTGCCAGCACCACACTGGATCTAGCGGGAGGGCAAGAGACCCAGTACTTC.